Following are 11 T cell receptor beta chains from one sample sequenced in a study of CD8 T cells in ankylosing spondylitis. Study-wide findings and caveats: Blood of patients with ankylosing spondylitis appeared to be characterized by a TCR beta motif of several highly homologous variants.

TCRdb re-called the 5' RACE reads with MiXCR, one entry per CDR3 protein. The table lists roughly 470,000 distinct CDR3 sequences, 25% to 30% of them singletons, with approximately 1% in the top ten. These receptors lack a known antigen. Specimen: blood, either unsorted or a sorted T cell fraction (not recorded which). These receptors originate from a male donor with ankylosing spondylitis.

V usage is TRBV20-1 and J usage is TRBJ1-1; possible D gene TRBD1, 5 bases. This CDR3 is built from 15 residues. Germline assignment: CDR1 DFQATT and CDR2 SNEGSKA (reference sequence). V lost 8 bases, J lost 1 base, and 20 bases lay in between. Here the CDR3 reads CSLYGTSRGNTEAFF. The CDR3 DNA sequence: TGCAGTCTCTATGGGACGTCCCGAGGGAACACTGAAGCTTTCTTT.

The table lists this clonotype with a count of one. The chain is built from TRBV24-1 and TRBJ2-3; D may be TRBD2 (7 bases). In germline, CDR1 is KGHDR, CDR2 SFDVKD. V shed 9 bases and J shed 6 bases, with 15 bases lying between them. CDR3 length: 13 amino acids. CDR3 amino acids: CATEGGILDTQYF. CDR3 nucleotide sequence: TGTGCCACCGAGGGGGGGATTTTGGATACGCAGTATTTT.

Many counts were recorded for this clonotype. The chain joins TRBV11-3 to TRBJ1-6; D gene unclear. Trimming removed 4 bases at V and 0 bases at J, with 13 bases between. Germline loops: CDR1 SGHNT, CDR2 YENEEA. This CDR3 has 17 residues. CDR3 amino acids: CASSSRSLSSYNSPLHF. The CDR3 bases are TGTGCCAGCAGCTCAAGGTCCTTGAGCTCCTATAATTCACCCCTCCACTTT.

This clonotype was recorded a few times. The rearrangement links TRBV5-1 to TRBJ2-7; 13 positions agree with TRBD2. Germline values: CDR1 SGHRS, CDR2 YFSETQ. V gave up 4 bases and J gave up 3 bases; unmatched junction bases: 10. The CDR3 length is 17 residues. The CDR3 protein is CASSLGTSGTWGYEQYV. In DNA, the CDR3 is TGCGCCAGCAGCCTCGGGACTAGCGGGACCTGGGGCTACGAGCAGTACGTC.

The chain has TRBV28 and TRBJ2-5; 7 bases agree with TRBD1. This CDR3 contains 14 residues. Germline V gene lookup returns CDR1 MDHEN and CDR2 SYDVKM. V was clipped by 7 bases and J by 9 bases; unmatched bases: 14. CDR3 sequence: CASKSGTVQGAQYF. The CDR3 region has the DNA TGTGCCAGCAAATCCGGGACAGTCCAAGGGGCCCAGTACTTC.

This clonotype came up a few times. This chain uses TRBV7-9 with TRBJ1-1, with 11 positions matching TRBD1. V shed 5 bases and J 10 bases; nucleotides not matched to a gene: 12. The CDR3 extends over 15 amino acids. The germline CDR1 and CDR2 sequences are SEHNR and FQNEAQ (reference sequence). The chain's CDR3 is CASSTTSGTGGAAFF. The CDR3 bases are TGTGCCAGCAGCACCACCAGCGGGACAGGGGGTGCAGCTTTCTTT. The entire variable domain, with the rest obtained from reference TRBV7-9 and TRBJ1-1, is as follows: DTGVSQNPRHKITKRGQNVTFRCDPISEHNRLYWYRQTLGQGPEFLTYFQNEAQLEKSRLLSDRFSAERPKGSFSTLEIQRTEQGDSAMYLCASSTTSGTGGAAFFGQGTRLTVV.

This rearrangement joins TRBV20-1 to TRBJ1-1; D not resolved. CDR3 size: 12 residues. Germline V lookup: CDR1 DFQATT, CDR2 SNEGSKA (reference sequence). V was cut by 5 bases and J by 3 bases, with 10 bases left in between. CDR3 sequence: CSAATVYTEAFF. In nucleotides, the CDR3 is TGCAGTGCTGCCACAGTATACACTGAAGCTTTCTTT.

This chain joins TRBV20-1 and TRBJ2-3; D is unclear. V lost 0 bases and J 2 bases, leaving 9 bases between the germline ends. The CDR3 contains 14 residues. Germline CDR1 and CDR2: DFQATT and SNEGSKA (reference sequence). CDR3 DNA: TGCAGTGCTAGAGAGGGGATCACCACAGATACGCAGTATTTT. Translation: CSAREGITTDTQYF.

This clonotype has only a few counts. This chain joins TRBV3-1 and TRBJ2-3, with TRBD2 matching 9 bases. The CDR3 sequence is 16 residues long. The germline V gene encodes CDR1 LGHDT and CDR2 YNNKEL (reference sequence). The V and J ends lost 4 bases and 4 bases, in that order; junction bases with no gene match: 9. CDR3 in amino acids: CASSRAIAGVADTQYF. The CDR3, as DNA: TGTGCCAGCAGCCGAGCAATAGCGGGAGTGGCAGATACGCAGTATTTT.

The table lists this clonotype with a count of one. This chain connects TRBV5-1 to TRBJ2-1; tentative D call: TRBD1 (5 bases). In germline, CDR1 is SGHRS, CDR2 YFSETQ. The ends were cut back, 1 base at V and 4 bases at J, with 12 bases in the middle. The CDR3 is 15 residues long. CDR3 amino acids: CASSLRRGPYNEQFF. As DNA, the CDR3 is TGCGCCAGCAGCTTGAGAAGGGGTCCGTACAATGAGCAGTTCTTC.

This clonotype was detected only a few times. The chain joins TRBV12-3 or TRBV12-4 to TRBJ2-1, with 9 bases matching TRBD2. The CDR3 has 18 residues. After removal of 6 bases from V and 2 bases from J, the junction contained 14 bases not matched to a gene. The CDR3 protein is CASSPRTLAGAAYNEQFF. The CDR3 DNA is TGTGCCAGCAGCCCGCGCACCTTAGCGGGAGCCGCCTACAATGAGCAGTTCTTC.